This TCR beta chain was profiled in a study of OX40 agonist ivuxolimab in advanced cancers. Describing the broader study: Ivuxolimab was an agonistic, fully human IgG2 monoclonal antibody directed against OX40 (CD134), a costimulatory receptor. Intravenous ivuxolimab was administered to patients every 2 weeks at six dose levels: 0.01, 0.1, 0.3, 1.5, 3 and 10 mg/kg. Among the approximately 50 dose-escalation patients, 19 had hepatocellular carcinoma, roughly 15 melanoma, 9 renal cell carcinoma and 9 head and neck cancer. The dose-escalation cohort was about 83% male with a mean age of approximately 60 years, ranging from roughly 23 to 90. Prior anti-PD-1, anti-PD-L1 or anti-CTLA-4 therapy was permitted, and approximately 42% of dose-escalation patients had received checkpoint inhibitors. Three dose-escalation patients achieved partial responses, one with hepatocellular carcinoma and two with cutaneous melanoma. Peripheral TCRbeta sequencing aimed to test whether ivuxolimab altered TCR sequence diversity and caused clonal T-cell expansion. The paper reports the monotherapy dose-escalation portion (N ≈ 52 patients) of the phase I ivuxolimab trial.

Comment on this clone: Its antigen is not yet known. Base qualities are not provided; no much larger clone lies one nucleotide away.

The trial excluded patients who had a history of autoimmune disease or were on systemic immunosuppression. Peripheral blood for TCR sequencing was collected from all dose cohorts at baseline, on cycle 4 day 1, and on cycle 7 day 1. The samples were taken from a phase I, first-in-human, multicenter, open-label dose-escalation trial of ivuxolimab. The trial enrolled adults with locally advanced or metastatic head and neck squamous cell, hepatocellular, melanoma or renal cell carcinoma. CD4+ and CD8+ T cells were sorted separately from peripheral blood before TCR sequencing. Taken from cysteine to phenylalanine, the CDR3 has 17 residues. Only CDR3 DNA is held: 51 bases, read in frame from base 1. Relative to germline, V is missing 1 base and J is missing 2 bases, with 9 bases of the junction outside any gene match. Sequences SEHNR (CDR1) and FQNEAQ (CDR2) are obtained from the germline V gene (reference sequence).

Genomic DNA was isolated from the sorted cells so that the TCRbeta CDR3 region could be sequenced. The immunoSEQ Assay was used to sequence the TCRbeta CDR3 regions. The table comes from immuneACCESS by way of TCRdb, which keeps in-frame sequences with V and J called. Part of the clones is missing from these tables; in studies checked, under half for an unresolved V gene and the rest for unknown reasons. The sample data list tens of thousands of clones, and roughly 94% of these were observed just once. The ten biggest clones cover 9.5% to 12% of the sample. Overall study results and their limits: At doses of 0.1 to 3.0 mg/kg, clonal expansion of both CD4+ and CD8+ blood T cells was observed from baseline to week 6. The antigen specificity of the peripheral T cells that underwent clonal expansion was not determined. Low levels of normalized T-cell clonal expansion were also seen in some patients who did not respond. In the 0.1-3.0 mg/kg groups, partial responders had among the lowest normalized peripheral clonal expansion, particularly in CD8+ T cells. On average, CD8+ T cells showed more expanded clones than CD4+ T cells after ivuxolimab.

The chain uses TRBV7-9 and TRBJ2-5; TRBD1 agrees with 8 junctional bases. The source material was CD4+ or CD8+ T cells sorted from blood, sampled in a trial of the OX40 agonist ivuxolimab. The clonotype comes from an adult with an advanced solid tumor such as melanoma, head and neck, liver or kidney cancer. The CDR3 protein sequence reads: CASSLEVQGVPQETQYF. The DNA is as follows: TGTGCCAGCAGCTTAGAAGTACAGGGGGTACCGCAAGAGACCCAGTACTTC.